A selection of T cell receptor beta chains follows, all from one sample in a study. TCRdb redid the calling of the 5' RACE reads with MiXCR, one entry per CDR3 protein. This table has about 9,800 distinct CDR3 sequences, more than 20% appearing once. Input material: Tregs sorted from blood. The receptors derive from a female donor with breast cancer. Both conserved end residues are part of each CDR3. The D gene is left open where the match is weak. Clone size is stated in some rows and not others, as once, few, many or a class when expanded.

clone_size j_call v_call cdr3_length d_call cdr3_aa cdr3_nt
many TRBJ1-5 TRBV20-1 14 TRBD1 CSASRQGDWQPQHF TGCAGTGCTAGTAGGCAGGGGGATTGGCAGCCCCAGCATTTT
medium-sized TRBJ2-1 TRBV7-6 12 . CASSPLGNEQFF TGTGCCAGCAGCCCCCTAGGAAATGAGCAGTTCTTC
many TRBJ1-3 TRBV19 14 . CASSTSRARNTIYF TGTGCCAGTAGTACCTCCCGGGCTCGAAACACCATATATTTT
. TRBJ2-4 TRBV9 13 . CASSRTPRDIQYF TGTGCCAGCAGCCGGACACCAAGGGACATTCAGTACTTC
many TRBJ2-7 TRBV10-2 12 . CASRSSSYEQYF TGCGCCAGCAGGTCCAGCTCCTACGAGCAGTACTTC
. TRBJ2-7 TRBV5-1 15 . CASSSLGRNTYEQYF TGCGCCAGCAGCTCCCTGGGACGGAACACTTACGAGCAGTACTTC
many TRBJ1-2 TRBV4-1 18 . CASSRLMSQGTQLGGYTF TGCGCCAGCAGCCGCCTTATGTCGCAGGGGACTCAACTGGGTGGCTACACCTTC
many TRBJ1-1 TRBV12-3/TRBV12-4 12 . CASTPGGTEAFF TGTGCCAGCACCCCGGGCGGCACTGAAGCTTTCTTT
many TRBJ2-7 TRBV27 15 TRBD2 CASSLRAGGSYEQYF TGTGCCAGCAGTTTACGGGCGGGAGGCTCCTACGAGCAGTACTTC
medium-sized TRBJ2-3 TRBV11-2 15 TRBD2 CASRDGTRSTDTQYF TGTGCCAGCAGAGACGGGACTAGGAGCACAGATACGCAGTATTTT
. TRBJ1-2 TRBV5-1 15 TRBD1 CASSFTTGTGDGYTF TGCGCCAGCAGCTTCACTACCGGGACAGGGGATGGCTACACCTTC